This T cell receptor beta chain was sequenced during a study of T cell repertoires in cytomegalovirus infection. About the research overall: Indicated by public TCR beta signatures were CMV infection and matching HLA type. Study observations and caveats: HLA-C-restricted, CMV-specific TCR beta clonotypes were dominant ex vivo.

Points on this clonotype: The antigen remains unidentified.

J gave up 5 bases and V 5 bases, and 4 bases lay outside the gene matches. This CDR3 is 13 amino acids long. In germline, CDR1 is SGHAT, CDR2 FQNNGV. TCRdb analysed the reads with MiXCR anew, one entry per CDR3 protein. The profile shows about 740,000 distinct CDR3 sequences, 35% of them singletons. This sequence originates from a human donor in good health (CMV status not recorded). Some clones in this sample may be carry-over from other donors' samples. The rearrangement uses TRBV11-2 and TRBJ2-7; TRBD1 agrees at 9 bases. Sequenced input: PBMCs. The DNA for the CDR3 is TGTGCCAGCAGCAGGGACAGGGTACACGAGCAGTACTTC. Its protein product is CASSRDRVHEQYF.